The entry below describes one TCR beta chain. The CDR3 loop spans 15 amino acids. Trimming took 3 bases from V and 1 from J, leaving 11 bases between them. The germline V gene has CDR1 LNHDA and CDR2 SQIVND (reference sequence). The data were obtained in a study of blood T cell repertoires in COVID-19. Study-wide context: The analysed material was cDNA or gDNA that came from T cells, B-cell-depleted T cells, or PBMCs.

Here immunoSEQ multiplex PCR was the method, and the copy in TCRdb shows in-frame clones only, minus some. Among about 170,000 clones listed, around 72% were seen once. Specimen: peripheral blood. The chain uses TRBV19 and TRBJ2-3; the D gene is possibly TRBD1 (5 bases). The TCR comes from a woman aged 80 or over with acute or convalescent COVID-19. CDR3 sequence reads: CASSILGAGTDTQYF. The DNA of the CDR3 is TGTGCCAGTAGTATCCTTGGGGCTGGCACAGATACGCAGTATTTT.